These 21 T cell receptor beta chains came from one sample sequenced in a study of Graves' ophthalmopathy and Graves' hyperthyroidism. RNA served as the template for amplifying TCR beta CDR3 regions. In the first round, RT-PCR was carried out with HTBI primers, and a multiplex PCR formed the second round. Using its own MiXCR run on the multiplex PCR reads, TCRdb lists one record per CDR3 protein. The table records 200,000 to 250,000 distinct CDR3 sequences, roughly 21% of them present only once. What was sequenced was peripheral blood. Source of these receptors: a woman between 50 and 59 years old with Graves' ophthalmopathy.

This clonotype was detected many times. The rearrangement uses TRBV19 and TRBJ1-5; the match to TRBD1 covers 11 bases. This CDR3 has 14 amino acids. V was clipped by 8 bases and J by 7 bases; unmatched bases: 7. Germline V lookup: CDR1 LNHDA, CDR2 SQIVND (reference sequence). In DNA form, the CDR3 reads TGTGCCAGTCGGCCCGGGACAGGGGGGCAGCCCCAGCATTTT. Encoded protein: CASRPGTGGQPQHF.

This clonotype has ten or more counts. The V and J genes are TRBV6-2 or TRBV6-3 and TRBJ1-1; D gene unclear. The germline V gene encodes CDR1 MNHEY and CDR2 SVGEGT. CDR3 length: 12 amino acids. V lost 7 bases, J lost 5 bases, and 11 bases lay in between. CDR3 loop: CASKLLGTEAFF. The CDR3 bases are TGTGCCAGCAAGTTGTTGGGAACTGAAGCTTTCTTT.

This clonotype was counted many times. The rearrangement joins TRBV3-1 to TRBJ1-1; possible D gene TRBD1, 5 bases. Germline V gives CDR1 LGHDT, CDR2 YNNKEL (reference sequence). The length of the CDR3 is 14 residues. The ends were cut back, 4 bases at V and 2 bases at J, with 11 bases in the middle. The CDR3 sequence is CASSPGRINTEAFF. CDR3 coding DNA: TGTGCCAGCAGCCCGGGACGGATAAACACTGAAGCTTTCTTT.

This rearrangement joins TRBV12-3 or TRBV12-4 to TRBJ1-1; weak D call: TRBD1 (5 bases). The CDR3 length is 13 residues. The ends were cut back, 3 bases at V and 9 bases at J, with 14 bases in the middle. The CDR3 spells CASSLFRGPKAFF. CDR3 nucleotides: TGTGCCAGCAGTTTGTTTAGGGGTCCGAAAGCTTTCTTT.

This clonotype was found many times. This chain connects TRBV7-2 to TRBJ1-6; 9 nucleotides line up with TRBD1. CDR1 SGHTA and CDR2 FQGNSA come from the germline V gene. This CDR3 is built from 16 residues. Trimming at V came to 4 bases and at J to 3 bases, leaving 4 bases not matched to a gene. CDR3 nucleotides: TGTGCCAGCAGCTGGGGACAGGGACTCTATAATTCACCCCTCCACTTT. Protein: CASSWGQGLYNSPLHF.

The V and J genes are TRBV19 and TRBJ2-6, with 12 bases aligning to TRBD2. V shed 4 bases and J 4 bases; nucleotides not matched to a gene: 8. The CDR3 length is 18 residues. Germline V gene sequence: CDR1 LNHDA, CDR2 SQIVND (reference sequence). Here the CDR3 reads CASSNLAGGFPGANVLTF. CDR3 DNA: TGTGCCAGTAGTAATCTAGCGGGAGGGTTCCCCGGGGCCAACGTCCTGACTTTC.

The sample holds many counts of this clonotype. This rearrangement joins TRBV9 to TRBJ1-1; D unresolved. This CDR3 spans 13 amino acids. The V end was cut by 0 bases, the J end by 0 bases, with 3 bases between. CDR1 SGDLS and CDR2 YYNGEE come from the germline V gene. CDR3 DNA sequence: TGTGCCAGCAGCGTAGCAGTGAACACTGAAGCTTTCTTT. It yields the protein CASSVAVNTEAFF.

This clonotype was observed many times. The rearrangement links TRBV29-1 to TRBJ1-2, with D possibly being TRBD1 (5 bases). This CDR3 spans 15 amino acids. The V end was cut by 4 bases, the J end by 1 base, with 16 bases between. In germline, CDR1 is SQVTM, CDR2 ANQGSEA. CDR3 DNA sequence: TGCAGCGTTGTAGGGTCCGGGGCTAATAACTATGGCTACACCTTC. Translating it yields CSVVGSGANNYGYTF.

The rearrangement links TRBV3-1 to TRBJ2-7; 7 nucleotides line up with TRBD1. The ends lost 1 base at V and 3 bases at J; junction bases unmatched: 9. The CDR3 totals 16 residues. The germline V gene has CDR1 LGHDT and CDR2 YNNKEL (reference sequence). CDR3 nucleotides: TGTGCCAGCAGCCAAGTTCAAGCTACAGGGGACTACGAGCAGTACTTC. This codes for CASSQVQATGDYEQYF.

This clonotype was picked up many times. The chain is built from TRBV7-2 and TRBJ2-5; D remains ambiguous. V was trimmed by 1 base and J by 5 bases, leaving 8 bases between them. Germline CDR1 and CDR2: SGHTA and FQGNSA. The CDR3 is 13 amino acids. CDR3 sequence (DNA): TGTGCCAGCAGCTTAGGAACCGCGGAGACCCAGTACTTC. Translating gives CASSLGTAETQYF.

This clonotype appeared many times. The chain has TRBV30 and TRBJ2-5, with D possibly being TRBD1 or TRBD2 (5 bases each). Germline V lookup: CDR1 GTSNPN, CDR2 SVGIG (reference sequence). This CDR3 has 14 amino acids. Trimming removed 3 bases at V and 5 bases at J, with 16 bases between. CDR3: CAWSALAGWETQYF. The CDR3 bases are TGTGCCTGGAGCGCTCTAGCAGGGTGGGAGACCCAGTACTTC.

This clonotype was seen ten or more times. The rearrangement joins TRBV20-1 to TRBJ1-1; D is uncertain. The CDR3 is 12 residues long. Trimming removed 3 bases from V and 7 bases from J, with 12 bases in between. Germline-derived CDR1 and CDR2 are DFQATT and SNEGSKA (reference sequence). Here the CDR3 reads CSAREGGSEAFF. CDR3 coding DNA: TGCAGTGCTAGGGAGGGTGGGAGTGAAGCTTTCTTT.

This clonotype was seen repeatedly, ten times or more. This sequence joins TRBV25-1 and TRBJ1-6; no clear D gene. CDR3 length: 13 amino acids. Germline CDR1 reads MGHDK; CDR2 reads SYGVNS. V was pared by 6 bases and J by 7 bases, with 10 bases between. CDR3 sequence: CASRSIGNSPLHF. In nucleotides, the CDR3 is TGTGCCAGCAGAAGTATAGGGAATTCACCCCTCCACTTT.

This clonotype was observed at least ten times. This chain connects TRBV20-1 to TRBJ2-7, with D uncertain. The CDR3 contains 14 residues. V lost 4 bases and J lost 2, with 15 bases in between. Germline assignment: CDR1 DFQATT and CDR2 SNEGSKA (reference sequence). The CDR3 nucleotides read TGCAGTGCTATAAGAGATTTAGGACCCTACGAGCAGTACTTC. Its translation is CSAIRDLGPYEQYF.

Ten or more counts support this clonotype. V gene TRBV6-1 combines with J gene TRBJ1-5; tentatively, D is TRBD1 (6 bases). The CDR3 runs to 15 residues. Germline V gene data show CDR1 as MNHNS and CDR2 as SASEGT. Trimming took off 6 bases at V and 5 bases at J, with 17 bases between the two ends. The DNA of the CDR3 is TGTGCCAGCAGCGAGACAGGTTCTGGGGATCAGCCCCAGCATTTT. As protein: CASSETGSGDQPQHF.

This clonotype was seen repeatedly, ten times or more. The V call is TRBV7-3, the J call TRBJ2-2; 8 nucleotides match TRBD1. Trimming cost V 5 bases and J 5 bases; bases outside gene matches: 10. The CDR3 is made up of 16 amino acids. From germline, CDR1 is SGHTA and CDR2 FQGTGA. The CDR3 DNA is TGTGCCAGCAGCCCCCAGACAGGGGACGGAACCGGGGAGCTGTTTTTT. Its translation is CASSPQTGDGTGELFF.

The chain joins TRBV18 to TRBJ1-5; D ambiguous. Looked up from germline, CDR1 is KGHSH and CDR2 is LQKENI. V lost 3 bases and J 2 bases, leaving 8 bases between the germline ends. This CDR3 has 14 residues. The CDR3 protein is CASSPGSGNQPQHF. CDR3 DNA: TGTGCCAGCTCACCGGGCTCGGGCAATCAGCCCCAGCATTTT.

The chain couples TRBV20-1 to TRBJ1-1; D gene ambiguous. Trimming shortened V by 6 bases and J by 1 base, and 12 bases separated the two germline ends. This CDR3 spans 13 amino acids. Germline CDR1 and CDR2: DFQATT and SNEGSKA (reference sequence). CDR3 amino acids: CSALQESNTEAFF. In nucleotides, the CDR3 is TGCAGTGCCCTCCAGGAGTCGAACACTGAAGCTTTCTTT.

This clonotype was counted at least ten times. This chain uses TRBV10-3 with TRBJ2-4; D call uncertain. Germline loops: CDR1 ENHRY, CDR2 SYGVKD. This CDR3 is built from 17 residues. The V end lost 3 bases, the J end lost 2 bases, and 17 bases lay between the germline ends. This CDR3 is CAISDLDSVRTKNIQYF. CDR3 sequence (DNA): TGTGCCATCAGTGATCTTGACTCCGTTAGAACCAAAAACATTCAGTACTTC.

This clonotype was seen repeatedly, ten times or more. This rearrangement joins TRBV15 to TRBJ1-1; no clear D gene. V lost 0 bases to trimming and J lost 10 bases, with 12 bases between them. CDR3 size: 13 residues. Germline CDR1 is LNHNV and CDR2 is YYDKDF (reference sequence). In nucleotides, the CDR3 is TGTGCCACCAGCAGAGATGGAAAATTCGCAGCTTTCTTT. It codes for CATSRDGKFAAFF.

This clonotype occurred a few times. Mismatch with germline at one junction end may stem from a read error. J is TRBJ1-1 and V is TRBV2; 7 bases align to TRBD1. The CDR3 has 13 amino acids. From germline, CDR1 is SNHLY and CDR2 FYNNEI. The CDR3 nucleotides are TGTGCCAGCAGCTTAGGGGGCCAAACTGAAGCTTACTTT. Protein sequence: CASSLGGQTEAYF.